These 31 T cell receptor beta chains were sequenced from one sample in a study of pediatric ulcerative colitis. During colonoscopy, one to two rectal pinch biopsies were collected. The method was immunoSEQ multiplex PCR; TCRdb's version includes in-frame clones alone and lacks a portion of them. The repertoire holds around 13,000 clones, with approximately 77% as singletons. Sequencing was done on a sample of gut tissue. These TCRs come from a boy between 5 and 17 years old who was a control in a study of pediatric ulcerative colitis.

The gene calls are TRBV11-2 and TRBJ2-1; 9 bases align to TRBD2. V lost 2 bases to trimming and J lost 8 bases; unmatched junction nucleotides: 10. Germline CDR1 reads SGHAT; CDR2 reads FQNNGV. CDR3 length equals 16 residues. The CDR3 here is CASSLWGTSSLYEQFF. CDR3 nucleotides: TGTGCCAGCAGCTTATGGGGGACTAGCTCTCTCTATGAGCAGTTCTTC.

The chain employs TRBV27 and TRBJ1-1; D unclear. Trimming left V 3 bases short and J 4 bases short, with 15 bases between. This CDR3 is built from 15 residues. Germline CDR1 and CDR2: MNHEY and SMNVEV (reference sequence). The CDR3 sequence is CASSLRPTMSTEAFF. The CDR3 DNA sequence: TGTGCCAGCAGTTTGAGACCTACCATGTCCACTGAAGCTTTCTTT.

The chain employs TRBV30 and TRBJ2-2; D is perhaps TRBD1 (5 bases). Deletions cut 3 bases from V and 4 bases from J, with 12 bases between. The CDR3 sequence is 14 residues long. Germline CDR1 GTSNPN, CDR2 SVGIG (reference sequence). The CDR3 protein is CAWSQGWSTGELFF. DNA for the CDR3: TGTGCCTGGAGCCAGGGTTGGAGCACCGGGGAGCTGTTTTTT. The full variable domain, with the rest looked up from reference TRBV30 and TRBJ2-2, is SQTIHQWPATLVQPVGSPLSLECTVEGTSNPNLYWYRQAAGRGLQLLFYSVGIGQISSEVPQNLSASRPQDRQFILSSKKLLLSDSGFYLCAWSQGWSTGELFFGEGSRLTVL.

This clone occurred a few times. The J gene is TRBJ1-3, the V gene TRBV27; D is undetermined. The CDR3 runs to 12 residues. The V end lost 6 bases, the J end lost 0 bases, and 3 bases lay between the germline ends. Germline V lookup: CDR1 MNHEY, CDR2 SMNVEV (reference sequence). CDR3 nucleotides: TGTGCCAGCAGGAGCTCTGGAAACACCATATATTTT. It translates to CASRSSGNTIYF.

The chain combines TRBV5-1 with TRBJ2-7, with TRBD1 matching 8 bases. CDR3 length: 16 residues. Germline V lookup: CDR1 SGHRS, CDR2 YFSETQ. V lost 4 bases and J lost 1; bases outside the gene matches: 10. The CDR3 is CASSAAGQGPSYEQYF. The CDR3 DNA sequence: TGCGCCAGCAGCGCAGCAGGACAGGGACCATCCTACGAGCAGTACTTC.

This clone was counted between two and nine times. This rearrangement joins TRBV5-1 to TRBJ2-3, with 7 bases fitting TRBD2. V shed 7 bases, J shed 3 bases, and the junction held 11 bases outside the gene matches. CDR1 is SGHRS and CDR2 is YFSETQ in the germline V gene. The CDR3 sequence is 15 residues long. The CDR3 sequence: CASATLGLETDTQYF. In DNA form, the CDR3 reads TGCGCCAGCGCTACTCTAGGACTAGAGACAGATACGCAGTATTTT. Full variable domain (remainder filled in from reference TRBV5-1 and TRBJ2-3): KAGVTQTPRYLIKTRGQQVTLSCSPISGHRSVSWYQQTPGQGLQFLFEYFSETQRNKGNFPGRFSGRQFSNSRSEMNVSTLELGDSALYLCASATLGLETDTQYFGPGTRLTVL.

The chain employs TRBV30 and TRBJ2-3; a weak D match, TRBD2 (6 bases). The CDR3 has 19 residues. Germline V gene lookup returns CDR1 GTSNPN and CDR2 SVGIG (reference sequence). Trimming pared 5 bases from V and 8 bases from J, leaving 35 bases between. The CDR3 region has the DNA TGTGCCTGGGACGTAAGCCTCCTATTAGGGACGGCCCAGACTAGTACGCAGTATTTT. It encodes CAWDVSLLLGTAQTSTQYF.

V gene TRBV6-6 combines with J gene TRBJ2-1, with D perhaps TRBD1 or TRBD2 (6 bases each). The germline gives CDR1 MNHNY, CDR2 SVGAGI (reference sequence). The CDR3 covers 14 residues. V was shortened by 4 bases and J by 2 bases, with 9 bases between the two germline ends. CDR3 nucleotide sequence: TGTGCCAGCAGTTTAGGGGGGCCCTACAATGAGCAGTTCTTC. It translates to CASSLGGPYNEQFF.

The chain recombines TRBV9 with TRBJ1-1; 8 bases agree with TRBD1. The CDR3 spans 14 residues. CDR1 and CDR2 from the germline V gene are SGDLS and YYNGEE. Trimming at V came to 3 bases and at J to 5 bases, leaving 6 bases not matched to a gene. The CDR3, as DNA: TGTGCCAGCAGCGCCGCAGGGGGCGGGACTGAAGCTTTCTTT. Amino acids: CASSAAGGGTEAFF.

To note about this clone: Distinct nucleotide sequences in the sample also encode this CDR3. The rearrangement joins TRBV6-1 to TRBJ1-5, with 8 bases lining up with TRBD1. Losses at the gene ends were 8 bases for V and 4 bases for J; bases not matched to a gene: 1. CDR3 length: 12 amino acids. Germline V gene lookup returns CDR1 MNHNS and CDR2 SASEGT. The CDR3 nucleotides are TGTGCCAGCGGACAGGGTAATCAGCCCCAGCATTTT. Its translation is CASGQGNQPQHF.

V usage is TRBV4-1 and J usage is TRBJ2-2; the D is unclear. Germline-derived CDR1 and CDR2 are MGHRA and YSYEKL. CDR3 length: 15 amino acids. V lost 3 bases and J 0 bases, leaving 8 bases between the germline ends. In nucleotides, the CDR3 is TGCGCCAGCAGCCACAAGACGGCGAACACCGGGGAGCTGTTTTTT. The encoded protein is CASSHKTANTGELFF.

The rearrangement joins TRBV19 to TRBJ2-3; unclear D gene. The CDR3 covers 14 residues. V was shortened by 2 bases and J by 0 bases, with 6 bases between the two germline ends. Germline V lookup: CDR1 LNHDA, CDR2 SQIVND (reference sequence). CDR3: CASSIQSSTDTQYF. CDR3 in DNA: TGTGCCAGTAGTATACAGTCTAGCACAGATACGCAGTATTTT.

A few counts support this clone. The chain combines TRBV7-9 with TRBJ2-3, with D possibly TRBD2 on 6 matching bases. This CDR3 is 19 amino acids long. V was clipped by 2 bases and J by 2 bases, with 23 bases between them. Germline loops: CDR1 SEHNR, CDR2 FQNEAQ (reference sequence). The CDR3 sequence is CASSLTAGAWGSNTDTQYF. CDR3 coding DNA: TGTGCCAGCAGCTTAACAGCGGGCGCGTGGGGGAGTAACACAGATACGCAGTATTTT.

V and J are TRBV27 and TRBJ2-3; 7 bases are a match to TRBD2. This CDR3 region has 14 residues. Germline trimming cut 5 bases from V and 0 bases from J; bases unmatched to any gene: 2. Per germline, CDR1 MNHEY and CDR2 SMNVEV (reference sequence). The CDR3: CASSDSGSTDTQYF. The CDR3 DNA reads as TGTGCCAGCAGTGATAGCGGGAGCACAGATACGCAGTATTTT.

The genes are TRBV2 and TRBJ2-5, with 13 bases matching TRBD2. The junction had 3 bases not matched to a gene; V was cut back by 4 bases and J by 4 bases. The length of the CDR3 is 15 residues. The germline V gene encodes CDR1 SNHLY and CDR2 FYNNEI. CDR3 sequence reads: CASSGTSGRGETQYF. The CDR3 DNA follows: TGTGCCAGCAGTGGGACTAGCGGGAGAGGAGAGACCCAGTACTTC.

The chain employs TRBV10-1 and TRBJ2-5, with D possibly being TRBD2 (5 bases). With the DNA end fitting TRBJ2-7 better, the J assignment may be wrong. CDR3 length equals 14 residues. Germline V gives CDR1 WNHNN, CDR2 SYGVQD (reference sequence). The CDR3: CASSVNFRESEQYF. The CDR3 coding sequence is TGCGCCAGCAGTGTAAACTTTCGGGAATCCGAGCAGTACTTC.

The gene calls are TRBV19 and TRBJ2-2; 7 bases match TRBD2. Germline assignment: CDR1 LNHDA and CDR2 SQIVND (reference sequence). Germline trimming cut 4 bases from V and 5 bases from J; bases unmatched to any gene: 4. This CDR3 spans 14 amino acids. The CDR3 nucleotides are TGTGCCAGTAGTACGCTGCGGGGGACCGGGGAGCTGTTTTTT. Residues: CASSTLRGTGELFF.

The rearrangement joins TRBV29-1 to TRBJ2-1, with D possibly being TRBD1 or TRBD2 (7 bases each). CDR3 length equals 14 residues. Trimming stripped 7 bases from V and 8 bases from J, with 21 bases between. Germline V gives CDR1 SQVTM, CDR2 ANQGSEA. CDR3 sequence (DNA): TGCAGCGCCAGGGGGGCGGGAGTAGTCGATGAGCAGTTCTTC. Translation gives CSARGAGVVDEQFF.

V is TRBV30 and J is TRBJ1-1, with D maybe TRBD1 (5 bases). Germline-derived CDR1 and CDR2 are GTSNPN and SVGIG (reference sequence). The CDR3 runs to 13 residues. Trimming left V 2 bases short and J 1 base short, with 8 bases between. The CDR3 loop reads CAWSLQGNTEAFF. In DNA form, the CDR3 reads TGTGCCTGGAGTTTGCAGGGGAACACTGAAGCTTTCTTT.

The chain recombines TRBV15 with TRBJ1-1, with 7 bases fitting TRBD1. J gave up 1 base and V 2 bases, and 7 bases lay outside the gene matches. Germline CDR1 reads LNHNV; CDR2 reads YYDKDF (reference sequence). This CDR3 contains 16 residues. CDR3 bases: TGTGCCACCAGCAGAACCCACAGGGGCGGGAACACTGAAGCTTTCTTT. It specifies CATSRTHRGGNTEAFF.

This chain uses TRBV7-8 with TRBJ2-1; the D gene is possibly TRBD2 (6 bases). Germline V gene sequence: CDR1 SGHVS, CDR2 FQNEAQ. CDR3 length equals 17 residues. V was trimmed by 1 base and J by 0 bases, leaving 13 bases between them. CDR3 coding DNA: TGTGCCAGCAGCTTAGTGGTGTTCGGGAGCTCCTACAATGAGCAGTTCTTC. Protein product: CASSLVVFGSSYNEQFF.

This clone has only a few counts. J is TRBJ1-2 and V is TRBV7-9; D remains ambiguous. The V gene's germline CDR1 is SEHNR and CDR2 FQNEAQ (reference sequence). The ends were cut back, 3 bases at V and 7 bases at J, with 9 bases in the middle. CDR3 length equals 12 residues. The CDR3 nucleotides are TGTGCCAGCAGCTTCTTCCTAAGTGGCTACACCTTC. This encodes CASSFFLSGYTF.

V and J are TRBV30 and TRBJ1-1, with D tentatively TRBD1 (6 bases). Trimming pared 3 bases from V and 1 base from J, leaving 15 bases between. The germline V gene encodes CDR1 GTSNPN and CDR2 SVGIG (reference sequence). CDR3 length: 15 residues. CDR3 coding DNA: TGTGCCTGGAGAAGGGGGGTAAACCGGAACACTGAAGCTTTCTTT. The encoded protein is CAWRRGVNRNTEAFF. The full variable domain, rest sourced from reference TRBV30 and TRBJ1-1, is SQTIHQWPATLVQPVGSPLSLECTVEGTSNPNLYWYRQAAGRGLQLLFYSVGIGQISSEVPQNLSASRPQDRQFILSSKKLLLSDSGFYLCAWRRGVNRNTEAFFGQGTRLTVV.

The chain employs TRBV5-1 and TRBJ2-7; 7 bases are shared with TRBD1. The CDR3 spans 16 residues. V trimming: 0 bases; J trimming: 4 bases; junction bases outside the gene matches: 10. Germline V lookup: CDR1 SGHRS, CDR2 YFSETQ. The CDR3 DNA is TGCGCCAGCAGCTTGGAGGGACAGTTTGCTGGGTACGAGCAGTACTTC. Encoded protein: CASSLEGQFAGYEQYF.

The chain recombines TRBV29-1 with TRBJ2-1, with D tentatively TRBD1 (5 bases). Germline loops: CDR1 SQVTM, CDR2 ANQGSEA. The V end lost 0 bases, the J end lost 4 bases, and 10 bases lay between the germline ends. This CDR3 spans 14 amino acids. DNA for the CDR3: TGCAGCGTTGAAGAAGTGACAGTGTACAATGAGCAGTTCTTC. Protein: CSVEEVTVYNEQFF.

The rearrangement joins TRBV28 to TRBJ1-3; D is unclear. The germline V gene encodes CDR1 MDHEN and CDR2 SYDVKM. The length of the CDR3 is 12 residues. V lost 3 bases and J 4 bases, leaving 4 bases between the germline ends. For the CDR3, the DNA is TGTGCCAGCAGTTTTAGGGGAAACACCATATATTTT. This translates into CASSFRGNTIYF.

This clone was seen only once. This chain joins TRBV5-1 and TRBJ2-1, with 9 nucleotides matching TRBD1. The germline CDR1 and CDR2 sequences are SGHRS and YFSETQ. V dropped 1 base and J dropped 6; count of bases not matched to a gene: 2. The CDR3 has 14 amino acids. CDR3 bases: TGCGCCAGCAGCTTGCAGACAGGGGGCAATGAGCAGTTCTTC. Its protein is CASSLQTGGNEQFF. The full variable domain, in which reference TRBV5-1 and TRBJ2-1 provide the parts outside the CDR3, is KAGVTQTPRYLIKTRGQQVTLSCSPISGHRSVSWYQQTPGQGLQFLFEYFSETQRNKGNFPGRFSGRQFSNSRSEMNVSTLELGDSALYLCASSLQTGGNEQFFGPGTRLTVL.

The V gene is TRBV5-1, the J gene TRBJ1-3; TRBD1 agrees at 7 bases. The V gene end was trimmed by 0 bases and the J gene end by 3 bases; junction bases not matched to a gene: 15. CDR1 and CDR2 from the germline V gene are SGHRS and YFSETQ. The CDR3 extends over 19 amino acids. The chain's CDR3 is CASSLVPPGTANFGNTIYF. The CDR3 bases are TGCGCCAGCAGCTTGGTCCCCCCGGGGACAGCTAATTTTGGAAACACCATATATTTT.

The CDR3 sequence: CASRLTGGKETQYF. CDR3 in DNA: TGTGCCAGCAGACTGACAGGGGGCAAAGAGACCCAGTACTTC. The chain has TRBV6-6 and TRBJ2-5; 10 positions match TRBD1. The CDR3 runs to 14 residues. The germline CDR1 and CDR2 sequences are MNHNY and SVGAGI (reference sequence). Losses at the gene ends were 6 bases for V and 3 bases for J; bases not matched to a gene: 4.

The V and J genes are TRBV18 and TRBJ2-3, with D possibly being TRBD1 (6 bases). The CDR3 runs to 14 residues. V lost 0 bases to trimming and J lost 3 bases, with 7 bases between them. The germline CDR1 and CDR2 sequences are KGHSH and LQKENI. The chain's CDR3 is CASSPPTGTDTQYF. Written as DNA, the CDR3 is TGTGCCAGCTCACCACCCACAGGGACAGATACGCAGTATTTT.

The count of this clone is one. V gene TRBV6-5 combines with J gene TRBJ2-5, with 8 bases aligning to TRBD2. The CDR3 is made up of 16 amino acids. Looked up from germline, CDR1 is MNHEY and CDR2 is SVGAGI. V shed 0 bases, J shed 5 bases, and the junction held 8 bases outside the gene matches. Here the CDR3 DNA reads TGTGCCAGCAGTTACTCCCACGGGAGGGCCGGGGAGACCCAGTACTTC. As protein: CASSYSHGRAGETQYF.